This is a list of T cell receptor beta chains from one sample in a study of lymphopenia after photon versus proton radiotherapy. The protocol was immunoSEQ multiplex PCR, while the TCRdb copy is restricted to in-frame clones and leaves out a portion. The data hold 160,000 or so clones, with about 88% observed a single time. Source: peripheral blood, taken from a patient treated with photon-based radiotherapy. All receptors come from a man between 45 and 60 years old with gastric cancer. Each CDR3 is given with its conserved first and last residue.

j_call v_call cdr3_aa
TRBJ2-7 TRBV7-9 CASGWGGFEQYF
TRBJ1-2 TRBV6-1 CASSEEWIFYGYTF
TRBJ2-1 TRBV29-1 CSVRLGGGGEQFF
TRBJ1-1 TRBV27 CASSSMQGSANTEAFF
TRBJ1-2 TRBV28 CASSPQKRGYTF
TRBJ1-5 TRBV2 CASRPEGSDNQPQHF
TRBJ1-5 TRBV5-5 CASSSHWERGGQPQHF
TRBJ2-4 TRBV28 CASRSPTSKNIQYF
TRBJ1-2 TRBV7-9 CASSSIQPGMRGYTF
TRBJ2-5 TRBV5-1 CASSLGATTEETQYF
TRBJ2-7 TRBV2 CASIGGISYEQYF
TRBJ1-2 TRBV4-2 CASSQEGVDGYTF
TRBJ1-5 TRBV27 CASRLTGTNQPQHF
TRBJ1-1 TRBV28 CASRSLGSLNTEAFF
TRBJ1-2 TRBV10-3 CAISESDRGTNGYTF
TRBJ1-2 TRBV5-1 CASRKEGRSLNYGYTF
TRBJ2-1 TRBV7-9 CASSASGTREQFF
TRBJ2-7 TRBV7-2 CASKDLSNSYEQYF
TRBJ2-6 TRBV27 CASSLEGGANVLTF
TRBJ1-2 TRBV27 CASSPWTGQYGYTF
TRBJ2-2 TRBV9 CASSVEREYTGELFF
TRBJ2-7 TRBV5-4 CASSTGRGMSSYEQYF
TRBJ1-2 TRBV27 CASSLGTSGFGYTF
TRBJ1-5 TRBV28 CASSLRDSSNQPQHF
TRBJ2-2 TRBV7-9 CASRPLSGKDTGELFF
TRBJ1-2 TRBV10-3 CATSGWTNYGYTF